The 22 T cell receptor beta chains listed next were all sequenced from one sample in a study of blood T cell repertoires in COVID-19. Produced via immunoSEQ multiplex PCR; TCRdb's table is partial and in-frame only. The sample holds 100,000 to 150,000 clones, around 80% seen once. The sequenced sample consisted of peripheral blood. Source of these receptors: a woman aged 45-60 years with acute or convalescent COVID-19.

This clone was seen more than once but under ten times. The gene calls are TRBV10-2 and TRBJ2-5; the D is unclear. Germline CDR1 is WSHSY and CDR2 is SAAADI. The CDR3 extends over 11 amino acids. V was pared by 4 bases and J by 3 bases, with 3 bases between. CDR3 in amino acids: CASSAEETQYF. The CDR3 coding sequence is TGCGCCAGCAGTGCGGAAGAGACCCAGTACTTC.

The gene calls are TRBV2 and TRBJ1-1, with 10 bases that match TRBD1. The CDR3 has 14 amino acids. Germline V gene sequence: CDR1 SNHLY, CDR2 FYNNEI. The trim removed 5 bases at V and 6 bases at J, leaving 6 bases unmatched. The DNA for the CDR3 is TGTGCCAGCAGTAACCAAGACAGGGGGCCTGAAGCTTTCTTT. This sequence encodes CASSNQDRGPEAFF.

Only a few counts were recorded for this clone. The chain combines TRBV7-8 with TRBJ1-2, with D perhaps matching TRBD1 (6 bases). CDR1 is SGHVS and CDR2 is FQNEAQ in the germline V gene. V lost 5 bases and J lost 6, with 10 bases in between. This CDR3 is built from 12 residues. CDR3 sequence (DNA): TGTGCCAGCAGCGTGGGGGCTAATGGCTACACCTTC. Its translation: CASSVGANGYTF.

The chain employs TRBV5-6 and TRBJ2-6; 8 bases line up with TRBD1. CDR3 length: 15 residues. V was pared by 4 bases and J by 8 bases, with 8 bases of the junction left unmatched. Germline CDR1 and CDR2: SGHDT and YYEEEE. CDR3 DNA: TGTGCCAGCAGCCCAGGGGGCGCCTGGTCCAACGTCCTGACTTTC. The encoded protein is CASSPGGAWSNVLTF.

The V gene is TRBV28, the J gene TRBJ2-2; no reliable D call. Germline V lookup: CDR1 MDHEN, CDR2 SYDVKM. V shed 8 bases and J shed 1 base, with 8 bases lying between them. This CDR3 spans 13 amino acids. The CDR3 coding sequence is TGTGCCAGCCGAAACTTGAACACCGGGGAGCTGTTTTTT. This translates into CASRNLNTGELFF. Filled out from reference TRBV28 and TRBJ2-2, the complete variable domain reads DVKVTQSSRYLVKRTGEKVFLECVQDMDHENMFWYRQDPGLGLRLIYFSYDVKMKEKGDIPEGYSVSREKKERFSLILESASTNQTSMYLCASRNLNTGELFFGEGSRLTVL.

The V gene is TRBV9, the J gene TRBJ1-1; D remains unclear. Germline loops: CDR1 SGDLS, CDR2 YYNGEE. The CDR3 extends over 14 amino acids. V lost 4 bases to trimming and J lost 1 base, with 11 bases between them. CDR3 in DNA: TGTGCCAGCAGCCTCCCCCCGGGGAACACTGAAGCTTTCTTT. It yields the protein CASSLPPGNTEAFF.

This clone occurred once. The V gene is TRBV5-1, the J gene TRBJ1-1; D is unclear. Trimming took 0 bases from V and 0 from J, leaving 12 bases between them. Germline V gene data show CDR1 as SGHRS and CDR2 as YFSETQ. The CDR3 covers 16 residues. CDR3 sequence reads: CASSLGTEFMNTEAFF. As DNA, the CDR3 is TGCGCCAGCAGCTTGGGTACAGAGTTCATGAACACTGAAGCTTTCTTT.

The chain employs TRBV7-8 and TRBJ2-1; 10 bases are a match to TRBD2. Germline V gene data show CDR1 as SGHVS and CDR2 as FQNEAQ. The CDR3 covers 15 residues. V lost 5 bases and J lost 4; bases outside the gene matches: 5. CDR3 in DNA: TGTGCCAGCAGCCAAGGGACTAGCGAGTACAATGAGCAGTTCTTC. Protein: CASSQGTSEYNEQFF.

This rearrangement joins TRBV28 to TRBJ2-5; D may be TRBD2 (7 bases). The CDR3 covers 14 residues. V lost 4 bases and J lost 4, with 13 bases in between. In germline, CDR1 is MDHEN, CDR2 SYDVKM. DNA of the CDR3: TGTGCCAGCAGTTCACGCGGGGGCCGAGAGACCCAGTACTTC. Residues: CASSSRGGRETQYF.

The rearrangement joins TRBV30 to TRBJ1-6; TRBD1 might be the D (6 bases). CDR1 and CDR2 from the germline V gene are GTSNPN and SVGIG (reference sequence). The V and J ends lost 0 bases and 10 bases respectively, with 22 bases between them. CDR3 length equals 17 residues. Here the CDR3 reads CAWSVRGGAFLKSPLHF. CDR3 bases: TGTGCCTGGAGTGTACGCGGGGGCGCTTTTCTCAAATCACCCCTCCACTTT.

This clone was detected ten times or more. The chain combines TRBV10-3 with TRBJ1-5, with D tentatively TRBD1 (5 bases). The CDR3 contains 12 residues. V gave up 10 bases and J gave up 4 bases, with 11 bases separating them. Germline V gene lookup returns CDR1 ENHRY and CDR2 SYGVKD. CDR3 coding DNA: TGTGCCACCGCGACAGCAAATCAGCCCCAGCATTTT. It codes for CATATANQPQHF.

This clone occurred a few times. This chain uses TRBV23-1 with TRBJ1-2; TRBD1 might be the D (5 bases). TRBV23-1 is given ORF status, its function remaining uncertain. V was pared by 1 base and J by 2 bases, with 11 bases between. The CDR3 is made up of 15 amino acids. In DNA, the CDR3 is TGCGCCAGCAGTCAATGCCCAGGGTTAAACTATGGCTACACCTTC. Translating gives CASSQCPGLNYGYTF.

The V call is TRBV9, the J call TRBJ1-5; D not certain. This CDR3 region has 15 residues. V shed 2 bases and J shed 2 bases, with 11 bases lying between them. Per germline, CDR1 SGDLS and CDR2 YYNGEE. CDR3 protein: CASSVSGNGNQPQHF. The CDR3 bases are TGTGCCAGCAGCGTCAGCGGGAATGGCAATCAGCCCCAGCATTTT.

This clone was picked up one time. The V call is TRBV13, the J call TRBJ2-2; D might be TRBD2 (6 bases). The CDR3 spans 17 residues. Germline V gene lookup returns CDR1 PRHDT and CDR2 FYEKMQ (reference sequence). V was shortened by 1 base and J by 4 bases, with 16 bases between the two germline ends. In DNA, the CDR3 is TGTGCCAGCAGCTTAGAGGTCTTCGGGAGAGTCACCGGGGAGCTGTTTTTT. It encodes CASSLEVFGRVTGELFF.

This clone has a single count. The chain combines TRBV7-8 with TRBJ2-7; 11 nucleotides line up with TRBD2. V was clipped by 5 bases and J by 3 bases; unmatched bases: 21. This CDR3 region has 20 residues. Germline V gene lookup returns CDR1 SGHVS and CDR2 FQNEAQ. The CDR3 DNA sequence: TGTGCCAGCAGCCCCCACCGCAGTGGTATACTAGCGGGAGTACACTACGAGCAGTACTTC. It codes for CASSPHRSGILAGVHYEQYF.

The chain recombines TRBV9 with TRBJ2-7; perhaps TRBD2 as D (7 bases). The CDR3 is made up of 14 amino acids. The germline CDR1 and CDR2 sequences are SGDLS and YYNGEE. V was pared by 0 bases and J by 6 bases, with 13 bases between. DNA for the CDR3: TGTGCCAGCAGCGTAGAGGGGGGGGACACCGAGCAGTACTTC. The encoded protein is CASSVEGGDTEQYF.

This clone was seen a handful of times. The chain is built from TRBV6-2 or TRBV6-3 and TRBJ1-2; perhaps TRBD1 as D (6 bases). Germline CDR1 is MNHEY and CDR2 is SVGEGT. V was clipped by 2 bases and J by 8 bases, with 12 bases between them. The CDR3 extends over 13 amino acids. The CDR3, as DNA: TGTGCCAGCAGTTACCTGCGGGGGCTCGGCTACACCTTC. Protein product: CASSYLRGLGYTF.

The V and J genes are TRBV28 and TRBJ1-2; no clear D gene. Germline V CDR1 and CDR2: MDHEN, SYDVKM. The ends were cut back, 10 bases at V and 4 bases at J, with 13 bases in the middle. This CDR3 is built from 12 residues. CDR3 DNA: TGTGCCACCCGACCCGGAGGCTATGGCTACACCTTC. It specifies CATRPGGYGYTF.

The V and J genes are TRBV6-5 and TRBJ2-7; 7 bases fit TRBD1. V lost 0 bases and J lost 2; bases outside the gene matches: 1. CDR1 and CDR2 (germline): MNHEY, SVGAGI. The CDR3 totals 14 residues. The chain's CDR3 is CASSYSTGTYEQYF. CDR3 nucleotide sequence: TGTGCCAGCAGTTACTCGACAGGGACCTACGAGCAGTACTTC.

V is TRBV5-1 and J is TRBJ1-3; D might be TRBD1 (6 bases). Germline V gene sequence: CDR1 SGHRS, CDR2 YFSETQ. The CDR3 totals 16 residues. V was pared by 4 bases and J by 2 bases, with 16 bases between. Here the CDR3 reads CASSRGDTRTGNTIYF. CDR3 bases: TGCGCCAGCAGCCGGGGGGACACCCGCACTGGAAACACCATATATTTT.

The chain carries TRBV10-3 and TRBJ1-1, with TRBD1 as a possible D gene (6 bases). Germline V gives CDR1 ENHRY, CDR2 SYGVKD. Trimming shortened V by 10 bases and J by 3 bases, and 15 bases separated the two germline ends. The CDR3 covers 13 residues. This CDR3 is CATLDSYYTEAFF. CDR3 bases: TGTGCCACCCTGGACAGCTACTACACTGAAGCTTTCTTT.

This clone was detected only a few times. The chain uses TRBV5-1 and TRBJ2-3; possible D gene TRBD1, 6 bases. V was cut by 4 bases and J by 9 bases, with 18 bases left in between. There are 14 residues in the CDR3. CDR1 is SGHRS, CDR2 YFSETQ, per germline. The CDR3 protein is CASSAMTGGDTQYF. CDR3 nucleotide sequence: TGCGCCAGCAGCGCGATGACAGGTGGTGACACGCAGTATTTT.